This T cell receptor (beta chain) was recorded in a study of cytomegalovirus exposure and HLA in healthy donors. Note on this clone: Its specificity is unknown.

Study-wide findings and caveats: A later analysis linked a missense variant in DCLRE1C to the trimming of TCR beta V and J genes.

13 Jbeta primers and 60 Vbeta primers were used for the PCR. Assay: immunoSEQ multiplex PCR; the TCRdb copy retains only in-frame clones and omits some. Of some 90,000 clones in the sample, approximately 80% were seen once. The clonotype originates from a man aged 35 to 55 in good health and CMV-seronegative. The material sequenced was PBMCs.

CDR3: CASSIEMGSGLATYEQYF. CDR3 sequence (DNA): TGTGCCAGTAGTATTGAAATGGGGAGCGGACTAGCAACCTACGAGCAGTACTTC. The genes are TRBV19 and TRBJ2-7; 8 bases map to TRBD2. The V segment lost 3 bases and the J segment 2 bases; nucleotides outside the gene matches: 15. Germline V CDR1 and CDR2: LNHDA, SQIVND (reference sequence). CDR3 size: 18 residues.